A single sample gave rise to the 31 T cell receptor beta chains below, sequenced in a study of spatial heterogeneity in lung cancer. Time point of the sample: sample taken at primary tumor resection. No cells were sorted before sequencing. The whole RNA sequenced was extracted from tumor, nontumor lung or frozen PBMC. From the 5' RACE reads, TCRdb called clonotypes with MiXCR, one entry per CDR3 protein. This table holds 12,000 or so distinct CDR3 sequences, approximately 6.2% found once. Sequences were derived from normal lung tissue next to the tumor, sampled at surgery. These receptors were collected from a male donor with early-stage non-small cell lung cancer.

In its sample, this clonotype was seen many times. CDR3: CASSPGIVGGEQYF. CDR3 coding DNA: TGTGCCAGCTCACCAGGGATAGTCGGTGGTGAGCAGTACTTC. This chain uses TRBV18 with TRBJ2-7; no firm D call. Germline V gene data show CDR1 as KGHSH and CDR2 as LQKENI. Trimming stripped 2 bases from V and 7 bases from J, with 15 bases between. This CDR3 has 14 amino acids.

At least ten counts were recorded for this clonotype. The V call is TRBV30, the J call TRBJ2-3, with a weak D call TRBD1 (5 bases). V was cut by 3 bases and J by 2 bases, with 12 bases left in between. There are 14 residues in the CDR3. Germline V lookup: CDR1 GTSNPN, CDR2 SVGIG (reference sequence). The DNA for the CDR3 is TGTGCCTGGAGGAAGCAGGGTCCCACAGATACGCAGTATTTT. Protein: CAWRKQGPTDTQYF.

This clonotype was counted ten times or more. The chain has TRBV29-1 and TRBJ1-4, with 7 bases fitting TRBD1. The CDR3 covers 12 residues. The germline gives CDR1 SQVTM, CDR2 ANQGSEA. With 1 base clipped from V and 14 bases from J, the junction kept 7 bases outside the gene matches. The CDR3 nucleotides read TGCAGCGTTGAAGGTCCAGGGGGATCGCTGTTTTTT. Encoded protein: CSVEGPGGSLFF.

Many counts were recorded for this clonotype. The rearrangement joins TRBV24-1 to TRBJ2-3; D not certain. The germline CDR1 and CDR2 sequences are KGHDR and SFDVKD. V lost 9 bases and J lost 1, with 10 bases in between. The CDR3 extends over 13 amino acids. The CDR3 coding sequence is TGTGCCACCGGGGTGGCGGGCACAGATACGCAGTATTTT. The encoded protein is CATGVAGTDTQYF.

In nucleotides, the CDR3 is TGTGCCAGCAGCCAAGGCCGCCACCCCACCCGAGCTTTCTTT. Protein product: CASSQGRHPTRAFF. The chain recombines TRBV3-1 with TRBJ1-1; D is ambiguous. Germline values: CDR1 LGHDT, CDR2 YNNKEL (reference sequence). This CDR3 has 14 residues. Between the trimmed V and J ends, which lost 1 base and 10 bases, there was a span of 16 bases.

This clonotype was found many times. The CDR3 loop is CATSESKGQGRETQYF. The CDR3, as DNA: TGTGCCACCAGTGAGTCAAAAGGACAGGGGAGAGAGACCCAGTACTTC. The chain recombines TRBV24-1 with TRBJ2-5, with 9 bases that match TRBD1. Germline CDR1 KGHDR, CDR2 SFDVKD. The CDR3 consists of 16 residues. J lost 4 bases, V lost 4 bases, and 9 bases had no gene match.

This clonotype was picked up a small number of times. Compared with germline, one end of the junction differs, possibly owing to a read error. This chain joins TRBV6-2 or TRBV6-3 and TRBJ2-5, with TRBD2 as a possible D gene (5 bases). In germline, CDR1 is MNHEY, CDR2 SVGEGT. This CDR3 is built from 13 residues. The CDR3 nucleotides read TGTGCCAGCAGTCTCCACCCCCGGACTCCCGTGGACTTC. This gives the protein CASSLHPRTPVDF.

This clonotype was detected ten times or more. The V call is TRBV19, the J call TRBJ2-2; D is possibly TRBD2 (6 bases). Germline V gene lookup returns CDR1 LNHDA and CDR2 SQIVND (reference sequence). This CDR3 is built from 13 residues. V shed 7 bases and J shed 6 bases, with 12 bases lying between them. CDR3 coding DNA: TGTGCCAGTACCTCGCGGGGTTCCGGGGAGCTGTTTTTT. It translates to CASTSRGSGELFF.

The table lists this clonotype with many counts. The genes are TRBV5-4 and TRBJ2-7; 7 positions agree with TRBD1. The J segment lost 3 bases and the V segment lost 4 bases, leaving 7 bases of the junction unmatched. CDR1 is SGHNT, CDR2 YYREEE, per germline (reference sequence). This CDR3 contains 14 residues. The CDR3, as DNA: TGTGCCAGCAGCCAAGGGACAGACGGCTACGAGCAGTACTTC. Amino acids: CASSQGTDGYEQYF.

This clonotype was observed many times. The chain is built from TRBV3-1 and TRBJ1-5; TRBD1 is a possible D gene (5 bases). Trimming stripped 1 base from V and 1 base from J, with 8 bases between. This CDR3 has 15 residues. Germline CDR1 and CDR2: LGHDT and YNNKEL (reference sequence). The CDR3 is CASSQVRDSNQPQHF. The CDR3 nucleotides are TGTGCCAGCAGCCAAGTCCGGGACAGCAATCAGCCCCAGCATTTT.

This clonotype was observed a few times. The V and J genes are TRBV7-2 and TRBJ2-7; 8 nucleotides line up with TRBD2. This CDR3 contains 14 residues. V gave up 1 base and J gave up 7 bases; unmatched junction bases: 6. CDR1 SGHTA and CDR2 FQGNSA come from the germline V gene. CDR3 in DNA: TGTGCCAGCAGCTTAGTAGCGGGGACTGGTGAGCAGTACTTC. It translates to CASSLVAGTGEQYF.

The rearrangement links TRBV24-1 to TRBJ2-1; D possibly corresponds to TRBD1 (6 bases). V was shortened by 5 bases and J by 4 bases, with 11 bases between the two germline ends. Per germline, CDR1 KGHDR and CDR2 SFDVKD. This CDR3 is 14 amino acids long. CDR3 sequence reads: CATSVSGQYNEQFF. CDR3 coding DNA: TGTGCCACCAGTGTCTCAGGACAGTACAATGAGCAGTTCTTC.

This clonotype was observed at least ten times. The chain joins TRBV11-1 to TRBJ1-1; a possible D gene is TRBD1 (6 bases). With 4 bases removed from V and 0 bases from J, the gap between germline ends came to 9 bases. This CDR3 spans 14 amino acids. Germline CDR1 reads SGHAT; CDR2 reads FQDESV (reference sequence). Here the CDR3 reads CASSWDMMNTEAFF. In DNA, the CDR3 is TGTGCCAGCAGCTGGGACATGATGAACACTGAAGCTTTCTTT. Full variable domain (missing parts from reference TRBV11-1 and TRBJ1-1): EAEVAQSPRYKITEKSQAVAFWCDPISGHATLYWYRQILGQGPELLVQFQDESVVDDSQLPKDRFSAERLKGVDSTLKIQPAELGDSAMYLCASSWDMMNTEAFFGQGTRLTVV.

Relative to its sample, this clonotype is medium-sized. The gene calls are TRBV10-3 and TRBJ1-6; no firm D call. This CDR3 has 16 residues. The V end lost 3 bases, the J end lost 3 bases, and 12 bases lay between the germline ends. The germline CDR1 and CDR2 sequences are ENHRY and SYGVKD. The CDR3 here is CAISDSTVFYNSPLHF. In nucleotides, the CDR3 is TGTGCCATCAGTGATTCAACAGTCTTCTATAATTCACCCCTCCACTTT.

Many counts were recorded for this clonotype. CDR3 coding DNA: TGTGCCACCAGTGTTGGAGGGAAAAGTGGCACCGGGGAGCTGTTTTTT. This gives the protein CATSVGGKSGTGELFF. V is TRBV24-1 and J is TRBJ2-2; D may be TRBD2 (6 bases). With 5 bases removed from V and 4 bases from J, the gap between germline ends came to 16 bases. The CDR3 length is 16 residues. Germline lookup yields CDR1 KGHDR and CDR2 SFDVKD.

By share, this clonotype counts as medium-sized. The V gene is TRBV5-1, the J gene TRBJ2-1, with D hard to call. Trimming shortened V by 2 bases and J by 0 bases, and 12 bases separated the two germline ends. This CDR3 has 16 residues. Germline values: CDR1 SGHRS, CDR2 YFSETQ. The CDR3 region has the DNA TGCGCCAGCAGCTTAAATGAGGCTAGCTCCTACAATGAGCAGTTCTTC. Translation gives CASSLNEASSYNEQFF.

This clonotype was seen many times. The chain is built from TRBV7-8 and TRBJ2-7; 9 positions match TRBD2. From germline, CDR1 is SGHVS and CDR2 FQNEAQ. Trimming removed 5 bases from V and 2 bases from J; junction bases left unmatched: 4. The CDR3 is 14 residues long. CDR3 in DNA: TGTGCCAGCAGCGAGACTAGCGGACCCTACGAGCAGTACTTC. Translated, it gives CASSETSGPYEQYF.

By frequency in the sample, this clonotype is medium-sized. The chain uses TRBV20-1 and TRBJ2-3, with D possibly TRBD2 on 6 matching bases. The V and J ends lost 0 bases and 2 bases respectively, with 12 bases between them. Germline V lookup: CDR1 DFQATT, CDR2 SNEGSKA (reference sequence). This CDR3 spans 15 amino acids. In DNA form, the CDR3 reads TGCAGTGCTAGAGATGGGACTCGGTCCACAGATACGCAGTATTTT. It translates to CSARDGTRSTDTQYF.

The CDR3: CAWSAESRDTQYF. In DNA form, the CDR3 reads TGTGCCTGGAGTGCTGAAAGTAGAGACACGCAGTATTTT. The gene calls are TRBV30 and TRBJ2-3; D not certain. Trimming removed 1 base from V and 9 bases from J, with 14 bases in between. Germline values: CDR1 GTSNPN, CDR2 SVGIG (reference sequence). The CDR3 loop spans 13 amino acids.

This clonotype was counted ten times or more. The chain combines TRBV18 with TRBJ1-5; D may be TRBD1 (5 bases). The CDR3 runs to 13 residues. V lost 2 bases and J lost 6, with 8 bases in between. In germline, CDR1 is KGHSH, CDR2 LQKENI. The CDR3 reads CASSPGGGQPQHF. The CDR3 nucleotides are TGTGCCAGCTCACCAGGGGGAGGTCAGCCCCAGCATTTT.

This clonotype appeared many times. V gene TRBV11-3 combines with J gene TRBJ1-6, with D tentatively TRBD1 (5 bases). Germline V gene data show CDR1 as SGHNT and CDR2 as YENEEA. V was shortened by 5 bases and J by 10 bases, with 15 bases between the two germline ends. The CDR3 loop spans 14 amino acids. CDR3 DNA sequence: TGTGCCAGCAGCCGATGGACTGGGGGGTCACCCCTCCACTTT. Translation gives CASSRWTGGSPLHF.

The genes are TRBV10-3 and TRBJ2-7; TRBD1 matches 7 bases. V dropped 3 bases and J dropped 6; count of bases not matched to a gene: 14. Germline V gives CDR1 ENHRY, CDR2 SYGVKD. CDR3 length: 16 amino acids. The CDR3 spells CAISDFEDRVEFEQYF. CDR3 coding DNA: TGTGCCATCAGTGACTTTGAAGACAGGGTGGAATTCGAGCAGTACTTC.

This clonotype is medium-sized in the sample. The chain has TRBV2 and TRBJ2-4, with D perhaps TRBD2 (6 bases). Germline V lookup: CDR1 SNHLY, CDR2 FYNNEI. The CDR3 loop spans 17 amino acids. Deletions cut 1 base from V and 1 base from J, with 14 bases between. CDR3 loop: CASSEGVGRTAKNIQYF. The CDR3, as DNA: TGTGCCAGCAGTGAAGGGGTTGGGAGGACTGCCAAAAACATTCAGTACTTC. The variable domain in full, with the rest retrieved from reference TRBV2 and TRBJ2-4, is EPEVTQTPSHQVTQMGQEVILRCVPISNHLYFYWYRQILGQKVEFLVSFYNNEISEKSEIFDDQFSVERPDGSNFTLKIRSTKLEDSAMYFCASSEGVGRTAKNIQYFGAGTRLSVL.

By sample fraction, this clonotype is medium-sized. The gene calls are TRBV11-2 and TRBJ2-7, with D possibly being TRBD1 (5 bases). Germline CDR1 SGHAT, CDR2 FQNNGV. The CDR3 runs to 13 residues. The ends were cut back, 2 bases at V and 5 bases at J, with 10 bases in the middle. CDR3: CASSLIGQNEQYF. CDR3 in DNA: TGTGCCAGCAGCTTAATTGGACAAAACGAGCAGTACTTC.

The V call is TRBV10-3, the J call TRBJ1-1; D call uncertain. CDR1 and CDR2 (germline): ENHRY, SYGVKD. The CDR3 has 15 residues. The ends were cut back, 0 bases at V and 1 base at J, with 9 bases in the middle. The CDR3 nucleotides are TGTGCCATCAGTGAGTCTACCTACCGGAACACTGAAGCTTTCTTT. This sequence encodes CAISESTYRNTEAFF.

Relative to its sample, this clonotype is medium-sized. The V and J genes are TRBV6-2 or TRBV6-3 and TRBJ2-2, with D unclear. This CDR3 is built from 14 residues. The germline V gene encodes CDR1 MNHEY and CDR2 SVGEGT. V lost 4 bases and J lost 0, with 6 bases in between. CDR3 amino acids: CASSSPANTGELFF. As DNA, the CDR3 is TGTGCCAGCAGTTCCCCGGCGAACACCGGGGAGCTGTTTTTT.

By frequency in the sample, this clonotype is medium-sized. The chain combines TRBV5-4 with TRBJ2-1; 15 bases line up with TRBD2. CDR3 size: 16 residues. Losses at the gene ends were 4 bases for V and 8 bases for J; bases not matched to a gene: 7. The germline gives CDR1 SGHNT, CDR2 YYREEE (reference sequence). CDR3: CASSGTSGRYSHEQFF. In DNA form, the CDR3 reads TGTGCCAGCAGCGGGACTAGCGGGAGGTACTCCCATGAGCAGTTCTTC.

This clonotype was seen many times. This chain joins TRBV7-2 and TRBJ2-3; 8 bases line up with TRBD2. From germline, CDR1 is SGHTA and CDR2 FQGNSA. The CDR3 is 16 amino acids. Trimming cost V 4 bases and J 6 bases; bases outside gene matches: 12. The CDR3 is CASSSRGTSGSDTQYF. The CDR3 DNA reads as TGTGCCAGCAGCTCTCGTGGGACTAGTGGTAGTGATACGCAGTATTTT.

This clonotype has a count of ten or more. This sequence joins TRBV29-1 and TRBJ2-3; 7 bases fit TRBD1. Losses at the gene ends were 7 bases for V and 5 bases for J; bases not matched to a gene: 15. The CDR3 length is 15 residues. Germline V lookup: CDR1 SQVTM, CDR2 ANQGSEA. The CDR3 region has the DNA TGCAGCGGGTCTAAGACAGGGTTACAAGGAGATACGCAGTATTTT. Translated, it gives CSGSKTGLQGDTQYF.

This clonotype was counted ten times or more. The V and J genes are TRBV7-9 and TRBJ1-2, with TRBD1 as a possible D gene (6 bases). Germline loops: CDR1 SEHNR, CDR2 FQNEAQ (reference sequence). Trimming cost V 3 bases and J 8 bases, with 10 bases left between them. The CDR3 spans 12 residues. The CDR3 protein is CASSFNREGYTF. The CDR3, as DNA: TGTGCCAGCAGCTTTAACAGGGAAGGCTACACCTTC.

This clonotype qualifies as medium-sized (0.01 to 0.1%). This chain joins TRBV7-8 and TRBJ2-7; 10 positions agree with TRBD1. V dropped 3 bases and J dropped 7; count of bases not matched to a gene: 6. The CDR3 has 14 amino acids. CDR1 SGHVS and CDR2 FQNEAQ come from the germline V gene. The CDR3 sequence is CASSFGQGVGEQYF. CDR3 bases: TGTGCCAGCAGCTTTGGACAGGGGGTTGGGGAGCAGTACTTC.